Described below is a single TCR beta chain sequence and its context. Its matching antigen is unknown. The data originate from a study of T cell responses to AZD1222 COVID-19 vaccine. Study summary: Second-dose recipients at about 4 or about 12 weeks were treated as one pooled group. Study outcomes and limitations: Baseline seropositivity characterized only a handful of AZD1222 recipients. Clonal diversity was possibly underestimated, and white British individuals and females predominated among donors. Close to half of all spike-specific TCRs reportedly target regions of the variants that are unmutated.

Sequencing used immunoSEQ multiplex PCR; TCRdb keeps in-frame clones, though not all of them. The table includes about 180,000 clones, 85% to 90% detected once. Trimming removed 5 bases at V and 5 bases at J, with 12 bases between. Germline V CDR1 and CDR2: KGHSH, LQKENI. The CDR3 covers 13 residues. This material consisted of peripheral blood, taken on day 0 of AZD1222 vaccination. This receptor was taken from an adult in good health. The V gene is TRBV18, the J gene TRBJ1-2; D is ambiguous. The CDR3 spells CASSFDAPYGYTF. CDR3 in DNA: TGTGCCAGCTCATTTGACGCTCCGTATGGCTACACCTTC. The variable domain in full, with the rest retrieved from reference TRBV18 and TRBJ1-2, is NAGVMQNPRHLVRRRGQEARLRCSPMKGHSHVYWYRQLPEEGLKFMVYLQKENIIDESGMPKERFSAEFPKEGPSILRIQQVVRGDSAAYFCASSFDAPYGYTFGSGTRLTVV.